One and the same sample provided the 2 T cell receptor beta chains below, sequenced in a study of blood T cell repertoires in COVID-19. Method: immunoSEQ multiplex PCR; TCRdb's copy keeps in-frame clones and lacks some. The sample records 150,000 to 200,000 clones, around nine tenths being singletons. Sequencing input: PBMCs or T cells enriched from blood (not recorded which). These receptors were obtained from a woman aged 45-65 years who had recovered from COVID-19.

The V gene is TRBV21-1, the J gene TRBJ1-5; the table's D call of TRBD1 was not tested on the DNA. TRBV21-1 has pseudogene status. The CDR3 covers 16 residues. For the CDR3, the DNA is TGTGCCAGCAGCAGATCACAGGGGAAGGGTAAACAGCCCCAGCATTTT. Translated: CASSRSQGKGKQPQHF.

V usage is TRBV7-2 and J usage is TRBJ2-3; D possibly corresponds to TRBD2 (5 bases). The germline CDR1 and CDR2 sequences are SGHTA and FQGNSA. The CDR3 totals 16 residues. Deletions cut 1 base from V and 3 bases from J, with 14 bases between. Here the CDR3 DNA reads TGTGCCAGCAGCTTAGGAGGGCGGGTAGGAACAGATACGCAGTATTTT. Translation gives CASSLGGRVGTDTQYF.